The rows below give T cell receptor beta chains drawn from one sample of a study of blood T cell repertoires in COVID-19. Repertoires were generated with immunoSEQ multiplex PCR, while TCRdb's copy carries only in-frame clones and drops some. This table holds about 49,000 clones, approximately 85% found once. The sample comprised peripheral blood. The source of these receptors is a human donor in a cohort sampled during active COVID-19. CDR3s include the opening cysteine and the closing phenylalanine or tryptophan. A D gene is named only where the DNA matches it firmly. Clone size, where shown, is once, few, many, or a class for clones that have expanded.

-,-,TRBV27,TRBJ1-5,TGTGCCAGCAGTTTATCAGTGCAGGGAACGGGTCAGCCCCAGCATTTT,CASSLSVQGTGQPQHF
-,TRBD1,TRBV5-1,TRBJ1-1,TGCGCCAGCAGCTCGGACAGGGGGAACACTGAAGCTTTCTTT,CASSSDRGNTEAFF
-,TRBD2,TRBV6-6,TRBJ2-7,TGTGCCAGCAGCCGACTAGCGGGGACCTACGAGCAGTACTTC,CASSRLAGTYEQYF
-,-,TRBV7-2,TRBJ1-3,TGTGCCAGCAGCTTATCTCGGAACACCATATATTTT,CASSLSRNTIYF
-,-,TRBV11-2,TRBJ1-1,TGTGCCAGCAGCTTAGAACGGGGCACTGAAGCTTTCTTT,CASSLERGTEAFF
-,-,TRBV5-4,TRBJ2-3,TGTGCCAGCAGCTTGAAACCCGGGGAATGGCAGTATTTT,CASSLKPGEWQYF
-,TRBD1,TRBV29-1,TRBJ2-7,TGCAGCGCCCGGACAGGCCCCTACGAGCAGTACTTC,CSARTGPYEQYF
-,TRBD1,TRBV28,TRBJ2-7,TGTGCCAGCAGGGCTAGGACAGGGGACTACGAGCAGTACTTC,CASRARTGDYEQYF
few,-,TRBV4-1,TRBJ1-5,TGCGCCAGCAGCCCTCAGGGGAATAGCAATCAGCCCCAGCATTTT,CASSPQGNSNQPQHF
-,-,TRBV5-1,TRBJ2-2,TGCGCCAGCACGCGGGGAACGAACACCGGGGAGCTGTTTTTT,CASTRGTNTGELFF
-,-,TRBV15,TRBJ1-4,TGTGCCACCAGCAGAGACAGGGGCGCGGGTAATGAAAAACTGTTTTTT,CATSRDRGAGNEKLFF
-,TRBD2,TRBV28,TRBJ2-7,TGTGCCAGCAGTCACTCGGGGGGGCAGGGTCGGCCCTACGAGCAGTACTTC,CASSHSGGQGRPYEQYF
-,TRBD1,TRBV6-5,TRBJ1-4,TGTGCCAGCAGTTACTCTAACAGGGGGCGCGAAAAACTGTTTTTT,CASSYSNRGREKLFF
-,-,TRBV4-1,TRBJ2-5,TGCGCCAGCAGCTACCGACAGCAAGAGACCCAGTACTTC,CASSYRQQETQYF
-,TRBD2,TRBV5-1,TRBJ2-1,TGCGCCAGCAGCTCGGTGGGGACTAGAAAAAATGACAATGAGCAGTTCTTC,CASSSVGTRKNDNEQFF
-,-,TRBV12-3/TRBV12-4,TRBJ2-1,TGTGCCTCCAGAGGGTTCCAGGAGCAGTTCTTC,CASRGFQEQFF
-,TRBD1,TRBV27,TRBJ2-1,TGTGCCAGCAGACTACAGGGGCCCTACAATGAGCAGTTCTTC,CASRLQGPYNEQFF
-,-,TRBV5-4,TRBJ1-2,TGTGCCAGCAGCTTTTGGGGGGAAATCTATAAGGGCTACACCTTC,CASSFWGEIYKGYTF
-,TRBD2,TRBV27,TRBJ2-1,TGTGCCAGGACCGGGACTAGCGACAATGAGCAGTTCTTC,CARTGTSDNEQFF
few,-,TRBV27,TRBJ1-2,TGTGCCACCGGGCAGGGGCCCGACAATAACTATGGCTACACCTTC,CATGQGPDNNYGYTF
-,TRBD2,TRBV28,TRBJ2-2,TGTGCCAGCACCCCCCTAGAGGGTTTTAGCGGGAGGAGGGGAACCGGGGAGCTGTTTTTT,CASTPLEGFSGRRGTGELFF
-,-,TRBV15,TRBJ2-3,TGTGCCACCAGCAGGGGGGGTTTGGGCCGAGATACGCAGTATTTT,CATSRGGLGRDTQYF
-,TRBD1,TRBV6-5,TRBJ1-2,TGTGCCAGCAGACGAGATGGCCGGACAGGGGATGGCTACACCTTC,CASRRDGRTGDGYTF
-,-,TRBV18,TRBJ1-1,TGTGCCAGCTCACCGACAGTTCCAACGGGTGAAGCTTTCTTT,CASSPTVPTGEAFF
-,-,TRBV6-4,TRBJ1-3,TGTGCCAGCAGCCCTACACGGACTTCTGGAAACACCATATATTTT,CASSPTRTSGNTIYF
few,-,TRBV18,TRBJ1-1,TGTGCCAGCTCCCGGACAGATAACACTGAAGCTTTCTTT,CASSRTDNTEAFF
-,TRBD1,TRBV27,TRBJ2-1,TGTGCCAGCAGACGACAGGGGAGCTCCTACAATGAGCAGTTCTTC,CASRRQGSSYNEQFF
-,TRBD1,TRBV7-3,TRBJ2-3,TGTGCCAGCAGCGAGGGACAGGATTGGCCAGATACGCAGTATTTT,CASSEGQDWPDTQYF
-,-,TRBV7-2,TRBJ2-1,-,CASSFLWAPTRRIEGEQFF
-,-,TRBV15,TRBJ1-5,TGTGCCACCAGCAGAGCTCCGATCGGGAATCAGCCCCAGCATTTT,CATSRAPIGNQPQHF
-,TRBD2,TRBV18,TRBJ2-1,TGTGCCAGCTCAATTTCCGGACTAGCGCGGCCCAATGAGCAGTTCTTC,CASSISGLARPNEQFF
-,-,TRBV7-3,TRBJ2-1,TGTGCCAGCAGCATACGGGGGAGCGATGAGCAGTTCTTC,CASSIRGSDEQFF
few,TRBD2,TRBV7-9,TRBJ2-7,TGTGCCAGCAGCCCGAGCGGGGCTATCACCTACGAGCAGTACTTC,CASSPSGAITYEQYF
-,TRBD1,TRBV6-5,TRBJ2-7,TGTGCCAGCAGCCGAAGGGACAGTACCTACGAGCAGTACTTC,CASSRRDSTYEQYF
-,TRBD2,TRBV11-2,TRBJ2-1,TGTGCCAGCAGCCTAGGGACTAGCGGGAGCGATGAGCAGTTCTTC,CASSLGTSGSDEQFF
-,-,TRBV20-1,TRBJ2-7,TGCAGTGCGCCCAGGGGTTACGAGCAGTACTTC,CSAPRGYEQYF
-,TRBD1,TRBV18,TRBJ2-7,TGTGCCAGCTCACCAGCACAGGGGACCCGCTACGAGCAGTACTTC,CASSPAQGTRYEQYF
once,-,TRBV24-1,TRBJ2-3,TGTGCCACCAGTGATTTGAGATTACCCGGACAGCTAGCAGATACGCAGTATTTT,CATSDLRLPGQLADTQYF
-,-,TRBV6-6,TRBJ1-3,TGTGCCAGCGTGGATTCGGGGATCTCTGGAAACACCATATATTTT,CASVDSGISGNTIYF
-,-,TRBV28,TRBJ1-3,TGTGCCAGCAGCCTGTCCGGCTCTGGAAACACCATATATTTT,CASSLSGSGNTIYF
-,-,TRBV6-6,TRBJ1-1,TGTGCCAGCAGTCTCCGGGAACCTAGTCCGAACACTGAAGCTTTCTTT,CASSLREPSPNTEAFF
few,-,TRBV28,TRBJ1-5,TGTGCCAGCGCCTCACCGGGGGACTATCAGCCCCAGCATTTT,CASASPGDYQPQHF